The rows below give T cell receptor beta chains drawn from one sample of a study of T cell responses to AZD1222 COVID-19 vaccine. TCRdb's copy holds only in-frame clones and misses some; the assay was immunoSEQ multiplex PCR. The profile shows 150,000 to 200,000 clones, 75% to 90% of them singletons. The source material was peripheral blood, sampled on day 0 of MenACWY control vaccination. These receptors all come from an adult in good health. Each CDR3 is given with its conserved first and last residue. For some rows the clone size is stated as once, few or many, or as a class when expanded; others skip it.

>.|TRBJ1-1|TRBV28
CASSTYRENTEAFF
>.|TRBJ2-2|TRBV7-2
CASSPMAGVVTGELFF
>.|TRBJ2-2|TRBV5-4
CASSLTGNTGELFF
>.|TRBJ2-5|TRBV28
CASSTGTETQETQYF
>.|TRBJ2-3|TRBV14
CASSPLSTDTQYF
>.|TRBJ1-2|TRBV6-5
CASYPGTGRNYGYTF
>.|TRBJ1-1|TRBV19
CASTTGINTEAFF
>.|TRBJ2-7|TRBV6-2/TRBV6-3
CASSLPATTGEQYF
>.|TRBJ2-7|TRBV2
CASSEVGGGRPYEQYF
>few|TRBJ1-2|TRBV2
CASSETPGSVYGYTF
>.|TRBJ2-7|TRBV19
CASSMTGVVYEQYF
>.|TRBJ1-5|TRBV6-6
CASSYRTGDSNQPQHF
>.|TRBJ1-3|TRBV29-1
CSVAGTGNTIYF
>.|TRBJ2-7|TRBV5-1
CASSAQGYEQYF
>.|TRBJ1-4|TRBV6-1
CASSDRMNEKLFF
>.|TRBJ2-2|TRBV7-3
CASSLTTSNTGELFF
>.|TRBJ1-4|TRBV7-2
CASSPQGGNEKLFF
>few|TRBJ2-7|TRBV5-4
CASSPPGQGVYEQYF
>.|TRBJ1-4|TRBV5-1
CASSLAPATNEKLFF
>few|TRBJ2-1|TRBV19
CASSAYNEQFF
>.|TRBJ2-7|TRBV6-5
CASSYGSGDPYEQYF
>few|TRBJ2-1|TRBV9
CASSVGTNEQFF
>.|TRBJ1-2|TRBV30
CAWSVKSETGGEYGYTF
>.|TRBJ1-6|TRBV4-2
CASSQARASPLHF
>few|TRBJ2-1|TRBV27
CANPDKPGAEGNEQFF
>.|TRBJ1-3|TRBV4-2
CASSAPTSAGNTIYF
>.|TRBJ2-2|TRBV7-3
CASSLTTFHTGELFF
>few|TRBJ2-6|TRBV27
CASSYTSGANVLTF
>.|TRBJ1-2|TRBV28
CATLSQANYGYTF
>.|TRBJ2-7|TRBV9
CASSPGTSSYEQYF
>.|TRBJ2-1|TRBV19
CASSIDSGAGGSSYNEQFF
>.|TRBJ1-6|TRBV27
CASSFRGNSPLHF
>.|TRBJ2-2|TRBV6-2/TRBV6-3
CASSYVSGDTGELFF
>.|TRBJ1-2|TRBV27
CASSLRARYRGGYTF
>.|TRBJ1-1|TRBV5-4
CASSSEGSMNTEAFF
>.|TRBJ2-3|TRBV9
CASSVGGIEDTQYF
>.|TRBJ2-7|TRBV5-1
CASSLGRRPYEQYF
>.|TRBJ1-4|TRBV6-5
CASSYSTGGANEKLFF
>few|TRBJ2-5|TRBV3-1/TRBV3-2
CASSHAGGTGGETQYF
>.|TRBJ2-7|TRBV13
CASSFPTQGLEQYF
>.|TRBJ2-1|TRBV19
CASSPTRGVSYNEQFF
>few|TRBJ2-7|TRBV19
CASGVRGYEQYF
>.|TRBJ1-1|TRBV11-2
CASTIQGANTEAFF
>.|TRBJ2-7|TRBV6-1
CASSEAGGGAYEQYF
>.|TRBJ1-4|TRBV10-3
CAISASLTVNEKLFF
>.|TRBJ2-7|TRBV18
CASSPPVTGSEQYF
>medium-sized|TRBJ1-5|TRBV24-1
CATSEDWNNQPQHF
>.|TRBJ1-2|TRBV27
CASRQTSRTGYTF
>.|TRBJ1-6|TRBV19
CASRDSVSFYNSPLHF
>.|TRBJ1-2|TRBV3-1/TRBV3-2
CASSQEEYGGYTF